The 8 T cell receptor beta chains below were found in one sample sequenced in a study of cytomegalovirus exposure and HLA in healthy donors. TCRdb's table, derived via immunoSEQ multiplex PCR, lists solely in-frame clones and lacks some. The sample includes some 250,000 clones, around 90% of them seen just once. Sequencing was done on a sample of PBMCs. Receptors were obtained from a young woman in good health and CMV-seronegative.

CDR3 in DNA: TGTGCCAGCAGTGGGGGTGTAGTGGGGGCCACTGAAGCTTTCTTT. Translation gives CASSGGVVGATEAFF. V gene TRBV6-1 combines with J gene TRBJ1-1; tentatively, D is TRBD1 (6 bases). Trimming cost V 4 bases and J 4 bases, with 16 bases left between them. The CDR3 is made up of 15 amino acids. In germline, CDR1 is MNHNS, CDR2 SASEGT.

This clone has just one count. The chain recombines TRBV7-2 with TRBJ2-7; 9 bases line up with TRBD1. The CDR3 runs to 15 residues. Trimming cost V 6 bases and J 0 bases; bases outside gene matches: 6. From germline, CDR1 is SGHTA and CDR2 FQGNSA. CDR3 residues: CASRTGTGISYEQYF. As DNA, the CDR3 is TGTGCCAGCAGAACCGGGACAGGGATCTCCTACGAGCAGTACTTC. Complete variable domain (other parts from reference TRBV7-2 and TRBJ2-7): GAGVSQSPSNKVTEKGKDVELRCDPISGHTALYWYRQSLGQGLEFLIYFQGNSAPDKSGLPSDRFSAERTGGSVSTLTIQRTQQEDSAVYLCASRTGTGISYEQYFGPGTRLTVT.

The chain is built from TRBV7-2 and TRBJ1-6; D unresolved. The CDR3 spans 14 residues. CDR1 is SGHTA and CDR2 is FQGNSA in the germline V gene. V gave up 3 bases and J gave up 7 bases, with 10 bases separating them. CDR3 residues: CASSLIHRNSPLHF. For the CDR3, the DNA is TGTGCCAGCAGCTTGATACACAGAAATTCACCCCTCCACTTT.

The chain couples TRBV19 to TRBJ2-2, with 9 bases fitting TRBD1. Germline CDR1 and CDR2: LNHDA and SQIVND (reference sequence). With 5 bases clipped from V and 3 bases from J, the junction kept 4 bases outside the gene matches. The CDR3 length is 15 residues. Here the CDR3 reads CASSPRTGDTGELFF. In DNA, the CDR3 is TGTGCCAGTAGTCCCCGGACAGGGGACACCGGGGAGCTGTTTTTT.

This chain links TRBV27 with TRBJ1-5, with 8 bases lining up with TRBD1. J lost 6 bases, V lost 0 bases, and 7 bases had no gene match. The CDR3 is made up of 16 amino acids. Germline CDR1 MNHEY, CDR2 SMNVEV (reference sequence). The CDR3: CASSLSYRGMGQPQHF. The CDR3 DNA is TGTGCCAGCAGTTTATCGTACAGGGGGATGGGTCAGCCCCAGCATTTT.

This chain links TRBV19 with TRBJ2-1; 8 nucleotides line up with TRBD2. Germline-derived CDR1 and CDR2 are LNHDA and SQIVND (reference sequence). The CDR3 is made up of 14 amino acids. V shed 8 bases, J shed 2 bases, and the junction held 5 bases outside the gene matches. The CDR3 reads CASHSGNPYNEQFF. CDR3 coding DNA: TGTGCCAGTCATAGCGGGAATCCCTACAATGAGCAGTTCTTC.

The chain carries TRBV10-3 and TRBJ1-1; D uncertain. Per the germline V gene, CDR1 is ENHRY and CDR2 is SYGVKD. The CDR3 has 14 residues. Trimming removed 5 bases at V and 3 bases at J, with 13 bases between. The CDR3 DNA follows: TGTGCCATCAGTTTCGGAGGGAAAGACACTGAAGCTTTCTTT. As protein: CAISFGGKDTEAFF.

The chain links TRBV7-9 to TRBJ1-2, with D tentatively TRBD1 (5 bases). This CDR3 contains 13 residues. CDR1 is SEHNR and CDR2 is FQNEAQ in the germline V gene (reference sequence). V lost 2 bases and J 6 bases, leaving 10 bases between the germline ends. CDR3 DNA: TGTGCCAGCAGCTTACAGGGTTTCGATGGCTACACCTTC. It is translated as CASSLQGFDGYTF.